A single sample gave rise to the 7 T cell receptor beta chains below, sequenced in a study of cytomegalovirus exposure and HLA in healthy donors. Both 60 Vbeta primers and 13 Jbeta primers went into the PCR. Only in-frame clones appear in the TCRdb table, and some are missing; sequencing was by immunoSEQ multiplex PCR. The sample yields 150,000 or so clones, roughly 76% seen once. Sequences were obtained from PBMCs. These receptors all come from a woman aged 18-30 years in good health and CMV-seropositive.

The CDR3 DNA sequence: TGTGCCAGCAGCTCCACCCTAGGGGGGGATCCCCAGCATTTT. It translates to CASSSTLGGDPQHF. The genes are TRBV9 and TRBJ1-5; maybe TRBD1 (6 bases). Deletions cut 4 bases from V and 10 bases from J, with 18 bases between. Germline CDR1 is SGDLS and CDR2 is YYNGEE. CDR3 length equals 14 residues. The full variable domain, completed using reference TRBV9 and TRBJ1-5, is DSGVTQTPKHLITATGQRVTLRCSPRSGDLSVYWYQQSLDQGLQFLIQYYNGEERAKGNILERFSAQQFPDLHSELNLSSLELGDSALYFCASSSTLGGDPQHFGDGTRLSIL.

This chain links TRBV5-4 with TRBJ2-1; 8 nucleotides align to TRBD2. The CDR3 sequence is 16 residues long. Looked up from germline, CDR1 is SGHNT and CDR2 is YYREEE (reference sequence). Trimming removed 4 bases from V and 1 base from J; junction bases left unmatched: 7. The CDR3 reads CASSTNSGASYNEQFF. CDR3 in DNA: TGTGCCAGCAGCACGAATAGCGGGGCATCCTACAATGAGCAGTTCTTC.

The chain's CDR3 is CASSQGVDGYTF. CDR3 sequence (DNA): TGTGCCAGCAGCCAAGGCGTGGATGGCTACACCTTC. The chain has TRBV4-2 and TRBJ1-2, with D unclear. CDR1 and CDR2 from the germline V gene are LGHNA and YNFKEQ. V dropped 1 base and J dropped 6 bases, with 6 bases sitting between them. This CDR3 contains 12 residues.

J is TRBJ1-1 and V is TRBV4-1, with D perhaps matching TRBD1 (5 bases). This CDR3 is 15 amino acids long. Between the trimmed V and J ends, which lost 1 base and 1 base, there was a span of 10 bases. CDR1 and CDR2 from the germline V gene are MGHRA and YSYEKL. The CDR3 reads CASSQGGTANTEAFF. The CDR3 region has the DNA TGCGCCAGCAGCCAAGGCGGGACTGCGAACACTGAAGCTTTCTTT.

The rearrangement uses TRBV15 and TRBJ2-5; 7 bases agree with TRBD1. The CDR3 is 15 residues long. Looked up from germline, CDR1 is LNHNV and CDR2 is YYDKDF (reference sequence). Trimming cost V 0 bases and J 4 bases; bases outside gene matches: 5. DNA for the CDR3: TGTGCCACCAGCAGAGATGTAGGGACAGCAGAGACCCAGTACTTC. It translates to CATSRDVGTAETQYF.

The V gene is TRBV19, the J gene TRBJ2-5; D might be TRBD2 (6 bases). The length of the CDR3 is 15 residues. Trimming took off 5 bases at V and 5 bases at J, with 18 bases between the two ends. Germline loops: CDR1 LNHDA, CDR2 SQIVND (reference sequence). CDR3 in amino acids: CASSASDPARETQYF. As DNA, the CDR3 is TGTGCCAGTAGTGCTAGCGACCCAGCAAGGGAGACCCAGTACTTC.

This chain links TRBV19 with TRBJ1-6; D is unclear. Germline CDR1 reads LNHDA; CDR2 reads SQIVND (reference sequence). V was clipped by 1 base and J by 8 bases, with 15 bases between them. The CDR3 contains 16 residues. The CDR3 DNA reads TGTGCCAGTAGTATAGCACCTATTTTTGTGGATTCACCCCTCCACTTT. Translation gives CASSIAPIFVDSPLHF.